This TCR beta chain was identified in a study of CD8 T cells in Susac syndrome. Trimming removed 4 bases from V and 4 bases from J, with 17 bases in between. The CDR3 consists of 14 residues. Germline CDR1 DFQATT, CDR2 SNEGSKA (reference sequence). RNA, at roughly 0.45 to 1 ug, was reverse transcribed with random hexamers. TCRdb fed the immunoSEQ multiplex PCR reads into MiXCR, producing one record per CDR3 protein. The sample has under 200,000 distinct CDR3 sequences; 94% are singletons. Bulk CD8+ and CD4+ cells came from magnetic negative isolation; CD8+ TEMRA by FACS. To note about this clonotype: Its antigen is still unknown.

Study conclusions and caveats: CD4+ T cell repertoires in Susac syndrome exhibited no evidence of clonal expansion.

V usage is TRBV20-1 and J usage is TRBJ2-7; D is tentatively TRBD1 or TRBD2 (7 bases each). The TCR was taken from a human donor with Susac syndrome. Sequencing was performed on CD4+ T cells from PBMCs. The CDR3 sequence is CSATRGQGGYEQYF. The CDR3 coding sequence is TGCAGTGCTACTAGGGGCCAGGGGGGGTACGAGCAGTACTTC.